These 9 T cell receptor beta chains were sequenced from one sample in a study of T cell changes during pregnancy in multiple sclerosis. Clones were read by immunoSEQ multiplex PCR, and TCRdb kept only the in-frame ones, dropping some. Here the sample spans 10,000 to 12,000 clones, more than 85% being singletons. This material consisted of CD8+ T cells from peripheral blood mononuclear cells, taken in the first trimester of pregnancy. The origin of the receptors is a female donor in good health, enrolled as a control in a pregnancy study.

The chain employs TRBV6-4 and TRBJ2-7; a weak D match, TRBD2 (6 bases). The germline V gene has CDR1 MRHNA and CDR2 SNTAGT. The V and J ends lost 6 bases and 2 bases respectively, with 11 bases between them. The CDR3 is 13 residues long. The CDR3 DNA sequence: TGTGCCAGCAGGGGGGGACCTACCTACGAGCAGTACTTC. Translated, it gives CASRGGPTYEQYF.

J is TRBJ2-7 and V is TRBV14; tentatively, D is TRBD2 (5 bases). V was shortened by 4 bases and J by 5 bases, with 12 bases between the two germline ends. The CDR3 sequence is 13 residues long. Germline V lookup: CDR1 SGHDN, CDR2 FVKESK. The DNA of the CDR3 is TGTGCCAGCAGCCCGAGAGGGTTTAACGAGCAGTACTTC. Translated: CASSPRGFNEQYF.

This clone was seen more than once but under ten times. This sequence joins TRBV29-1 and TRBJ2-3; 9 bases are a match to TRBD1. The germline V gene has CDR1 SQVTM and CDR2 ANQGSEA. With 6 bases clipped from V and 1 base from J, the junction kept 11 bases outside the gene matches. The CDR3 is made up of 16 amino acids. The CDR3 sequence: CSVLTGGGLGTDTQYF. The CDR3 bases are TGCAGCGTGCTAACAGGGGGCGGATTAGGCACAGATACGCAGTATTTT.

This rearrangement joins TRBV11-3 to TRBJ2-7, with D possibly matching TRBD1 (5 bases). The V gene lost 5 bases and the J gene lost 1 base, with 12 bases spanning the gap. The CDR3 consists of 14 residues. CDR1 is SGHNT and CDR2 is YENEEA in the germline V gene. CDR3 sequence: CASSATPGSYEQYF. As DNA, the CDR3 is TGTGCCAGCAGCGCGACGCCAGGGTCCTACGAGCAGTACTTC. The entire variable domain, with the rest obtained from reference TRBV11-3 and TRBJ2-7, is as follows: EAGVVQSPRYKIIEKKQPVAFWCNPISGHNTLYWYLQNLGQGPELLIRYENEEAVDDSQLPKDRFSAERLKGVDSTLKIQPAELGDSAVYLCASSATPGSYEQYFGPGTRLTVT.

This chain links TRBV10-3 with TRBJ2-5, with TRBD2 matching 9 bases. CDR1 ENHRY and CDR2 SYGVKD come from the germline V gene. The CDR3 extends over 15 amino acids. The J segment lost 4 bases and the V segment lost 0 bases, leaving 3 bases of the junction unmatched. The CDR3 coding sequence is TGTGCCATCAGTGAGTCGAAACTAGCGGGAGAGACCCAGTACTTC. Translation gives CAISESKLAGETQYF.

The chain carries TRBV2 and TRBJ2-4; perhaps TRBD1 as D (5 bases). Germline V gene lookup returns CDR1 SNHLY and CDR2 FYNNEI. V was trimmed by 2 bases and J by 2 bases, leaving 10 bases between them. The CDR3 sequence is 15 residues long. CDR3 nucleotide sequence: TGTGCCAGCAGTGAACAGGGAACGACCAAAAACATTCAGTACTTC. It is translated as CASSEQGTTKNIQYF.

The V gene is TRBV30, the J gene TRBJ2-1; 11 bases line up with TRBD1. The CDR3 runs to 15 residues. Per germline, CDR1 GTSNPN and CDR2 SVGIG (reference sequence). The ends lost 2 bases at V and 12 bases at J; junction bases unmatched: 12. The DNA for the CDR3 is TGTGCCTGGAGTCGACCGGGACAGGGGGTATTAGGGCAGTTCTTC. It codes for CAWSRPGQGVLGQFF.

The chain has TRBV11-1 and TRBJ2-7; 8 bases align to TRBD2. The germline CDR1 and CDR2 sequences are SGHAT and FQDESV (reference sequence). The J segment lost 5 bases and the V segment lost 5 bases, leaving 11 bases of the junction unmatched. The CDR3 contains 15 residues. CDR3 sequence: CASSPSGGASHEQYF. CDR3 sequence (DNA): TGTGCCAGCAGCCCCTCGGGGGGGGCTAGCCACGAGCAGTACTTC.

V is TRBV29-1 and J is TRBJ2-1; perhaps TRBD2 as D (5 bases). The CDR3 loop spans 13 amino acids. Trimming left V 7 bases short and J 2 bases short, with 12 bases between. Germline loops: CDR1 SQVTM, CDR2 ANQGSEA. The CDR3 protein is CSAGGSPYNEQFF. The CDR3 DNA follows: TGCAGCGCTGGCGGGTCCCCCTACAATGAGCAGTTCTTC.